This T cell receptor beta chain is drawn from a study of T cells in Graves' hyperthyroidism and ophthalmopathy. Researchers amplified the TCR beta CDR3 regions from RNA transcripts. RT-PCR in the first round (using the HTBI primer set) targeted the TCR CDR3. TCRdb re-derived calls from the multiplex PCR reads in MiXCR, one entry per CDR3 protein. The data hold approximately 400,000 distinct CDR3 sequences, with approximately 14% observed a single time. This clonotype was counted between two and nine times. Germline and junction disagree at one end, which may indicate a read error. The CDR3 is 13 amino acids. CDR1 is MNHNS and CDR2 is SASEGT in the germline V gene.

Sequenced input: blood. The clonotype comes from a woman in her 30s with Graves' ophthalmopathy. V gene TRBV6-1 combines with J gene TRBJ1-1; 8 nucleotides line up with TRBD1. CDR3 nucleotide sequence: TGTGCCAGCAGTCAATTGACTCAGGGGGCTATACTCTTT. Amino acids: CASSQLTQGAILF.